This T cell receptor beta chain was obtained from a study of T cell responses to AZD1222 COVID-19 vaccine. General study findings and limits: Spike-specific TCR breadth and depth rose after two AZD1222 doses. At study baseline, merely six AZD1222 recipients were seropositive. At 160-218 and 743-854, vaccine-associated CD4 TCRs were dominant, and they spanned spike. Repertoire sampling happened only post peak T cell response.

Sequencing used immunoSEQ multiplex PCR; TCRdb keeps in-frame clones, though not all of them. In the table there are about 120,000 clones, 90% of which are singletons. Looked up from germline, CDR1 is WNHNN and CDR2 is SYGVQD (reference sequence). This CDR3 has 15 amino acids. Losses at the gene ends were 3 bases for V and 7 bases for J; bases not matched to a gene: 5. Comment on this clone: Its antigen is currently unknown.

This clonotype originated in an adult in good health. The V call is TRBV10-1, the J call TRBJ2-2; 10 bases are shared with TRBD2. Sequencing used peripheral blood, obtained on day 0 of AZD1222 vaccination. The CDR3 spells CASSDRSGRVGELFF. In DNA form, the CDR3 reads TGCGCCAGCAGTGATAGAAGCGGGAGGGTCGGGGAGCTGTTTTTT.